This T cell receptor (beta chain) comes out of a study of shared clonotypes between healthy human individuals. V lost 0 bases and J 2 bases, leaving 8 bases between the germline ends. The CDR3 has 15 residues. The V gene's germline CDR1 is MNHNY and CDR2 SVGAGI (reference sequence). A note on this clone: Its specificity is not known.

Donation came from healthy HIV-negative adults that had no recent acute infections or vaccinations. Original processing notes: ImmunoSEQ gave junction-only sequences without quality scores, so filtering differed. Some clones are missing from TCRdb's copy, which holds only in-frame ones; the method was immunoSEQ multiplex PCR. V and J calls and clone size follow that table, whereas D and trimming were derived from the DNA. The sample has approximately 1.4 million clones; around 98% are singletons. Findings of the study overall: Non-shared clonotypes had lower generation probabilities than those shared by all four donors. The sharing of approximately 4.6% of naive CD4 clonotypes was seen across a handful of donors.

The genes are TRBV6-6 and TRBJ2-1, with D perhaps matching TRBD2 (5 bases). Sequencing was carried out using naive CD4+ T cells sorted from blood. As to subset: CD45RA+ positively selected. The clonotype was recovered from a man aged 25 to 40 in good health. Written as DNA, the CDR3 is TGTGCCAGCAGTTACTCTGAACTAGCCTACAATGAGCAGTTCTTC. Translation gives CASSYSELAYNEQFF.